These T cell receptor beta chains were read from a single sample in a study of T cells in localized non-small cell lung cancer. Generated by immunoSEQ multiplex PCR, the TCRdb table keeps only in-frame clones and is missing some. Of around 69,000 clones listed, roughly nine tenths were seen once; the top ten hold over 1.5%. The sample in question was peripheral blood, obtained before any cancer treatment. The receptors originated from a woman aged 40-69 years with stage I lung adenocarcinoma. The CDR3 runs from the conserved cysteine through the conserved F or W. A D gene is named only where the DNA matches it firmly. Expanded clones are given a class, and other clones once, few, many or no size at all.

clone_size	cdr3_length	d_call	v_call	j_call	cdr3_nt	cdr3_aa
-	17	-	TRBV7-3	TRBJ1-1	TGTGCCAGCAGCTTAATGGGGGGTGGAGATATGAACACTGAAGCTTTCTTT	CASSLMGGGDMNTEAFF
-	14	-	TRBV7-2	TRBJ2-2	TGTGCCAGCAGCCGGTCCGGGGGCACCGGGGAGCTGTTTTTT	CASSRSGGTGELFF
-	13	-	TRBV7-2	TRBJ2-2	TGTGCCAGTAACCCCGGGGAGGCCGGGGAGCTGTTTTTT	CASNPGEAGELFF
once	12	-	TRBV6-5	TRBJ2-3	TGTGCCAGCGGACCATACAATCAGCCCCAGTATTTT	CASGPYNQPQYF
-	11	-	TRBV29-1	TRBJ2-7	TGCAGCGTCGATGATAATTACGAGCAGTACTTC	CSVDDNYEQYF
-	14	-	TRBV7-9	TRBJ1-1	TGTGCCAGCAGGACGATGGGGGCTGAGAGTTCCGCTTTCTTT	CASRTMGAESSAFF
-	13	-	TRBV6-1	TRBJ2-7	TGTGCCAGCAGTGAAAGCTCCCCCTACGAGCAGTACTTC	CASSESSPYEQYF
once	14	-	TRBV10-3	TRBJ2-3	TGTGCCATCAGTAAGACTAGTCTGGGAGATACGCAGTATTTT	CAISKTSLGDTQYF
-	16	TRBD2	TRBV7-9	TRBJ2-3	TGTGCCAGCAGCTTTTATCAGGCGGGGGGGCCCGATACGCAGTATTTT	CASSFYQAGGPDTQYF
-	15	-	TRBV10-1	TRBJ1-1	TGCGCCAGCAGTGAGTCAGCCGGGTTGGGGACTGAAGCTTTCTTT	CASSESAGLGTEAFF
-	14	-	TRBV6-5	TRBJ2-1	TGTGCCAGCAGTCCGGGACTCCCGGTGCTTGAGCAGTTCTTC	CASSPGLPVLEQFF
once	20	-	TRBV5-5	TRBJ2-1	TGTGCCAGCAGCCCAACCCTACTAATCCGACAGTCTAGCTCCTACAATGAGCAGTTCTTC	CASSPTLLIRQSSSYNEQFF
once	11	-	TRBV30	TRBJ2-3	TGTGCCTGGAGTCACGAGGCACATCGGTATTTT	CAWSHEAHRYF
-	15	TRBD2	TRBV28	TRBJ2-3	TGTGCCAGCACCGTGACTAGCGGGAGATCAGATACGCAGTATTTT	CASTVTSGRSDTQYF
-	14	-	TRBV27	TRBJ1-1	TGTGCCAGCAGTTTCACAGGGAGGGCAACTGAAGCTTTCTTT	CASSFTGRATEAFF
-	14	-	TRBV5-1	TRBJ2-7	TGCGCCAGCAGCCCGGGACAAGCGTCGTGGGAGCAGTACTTC	CASSPGQASWEQYF
-	14	TRBD2	TRBV18	TRBJ2-1	TGTGCCAGCTCACCACTTACTAGGGAGGGTGAGCAGTTCTTC	CASSPLTREGEQFF
few	15	-	TRBV2	TRBJ1-6	TGTGCCAGCAGTGAAGAGGCGAGGCCGAATTCACCCCTCCACTTT	CASSEEARPNSPLHF
-	15	-	TRBV6-6	TRBJ2-1	TGTGCCAGCATCGCCGATGGGACATCTTACAATGAGCAGTTCTTC	CASIADGTSYNEQFF
once	18	TRBD1	TRBV19	TRBJ1-5	TGTGCCAGTAAGTCGACAGGGTTCGGGCTGGATAGCAATCAGCCCCAGCATTTT	CASKSTGFGLDSNQPQHF
-	17	TRBD1	TRBV30	TRBJ1-1	TGTGCCTGGAGTTCGCCAGGGACAGGGAGCGGGAACACTGAAGCTTTCTTT	CAWSSPGTGSGNTEAFF
-	15	-	TRBV5-8	TRBJ1-3	TGTGCCAGCAGCTTCGGCAGGCCTCCTGGAAACACCATATATTTT	CASSFGRPPGNTIYF
-	13	TRBD1	TRBV11-2	TRBJ2-7	TGTGCCAGCACCGGACAGGGGGTGTACGAGCAGTACTTC	CASTGQGVYEQYF
-	17	-	TRBV5-6	TRBJ1-1	TGTGCCAGCAGCTTGGGGAACGCCAGGGCTGCGAACACTGAAGCTTTCTTT	CASSLGNARAANTEAFF
-	14	TRBD1	TRBV4-3	TRBJ2-2	TGCGCCAGCAGAAATCGCCGACAGGGCGGGGAGCTGTTTTTT	CASRNRRQGGELFF
-	13	-	TRBV7-3	TRBJ1-4	TGTGCCAGCAGCTCCGATATAGGGGGAAAACTGTTTTTT	CASSSDIGGKLFF
once	12	-	TRBV6-4	TRBJ2-3	TGTGCCAGCAGTCCTAGTGGAGATACGCAGTATTTT	CASSPSGDTQYF
once	16	-	TRBV28	TRBJ2-2	TGTGCCAGCAGTTTATGGGCAGGAGGCAACACCGGGGAGCTGTTTTTT	CASSLWAGGNTGELFF
-	11	-	TRBV10-1	TRBJ1-2	TGCGCCAGTTCGGGGACCGGAGGCTACACCTTC	CASSGTGGYTF
-	16	-	TRBV7-9	TRBJ1-5	TGTGCCACCGACAGCCCCACAGCTAAAAGCAATCAGCCCCAGCATTTT	CATDSPTAKSNQPQHF
-	16	-	TRBV30	TRBJ2-2	TGTGCCTGGGCCGCCTGGCCGGGAGATGGCACCGGGGAGCTGTTTTTT	CAWAAWPGDGTGELFF
-	13	-	TRBV19	TRBJ1-1	TGTGCCAGTAGTATAGGACAAAACACTGAAGCTTTCTTT	CASSIGQNTEAFF
-	13	-	TRBV5-5	TRBJ1-3	TGTGCCAGCAGCTTGGAAGCTGGAAACACCATATATTTT	CASSLEAGNTIYF
-	18	-	TRBV11-2	TRBJ1-3	TGTGCCAGCAGCTTAGCGTACCCGGGGGGTGCGTCTGGAAACACCATATATTTT	CASSLAYPGGASGNTIYF
-	13	-	TRBV18	TRBJ2-1	TGTGCCAGCTCACCCCCTAAATCCAATGAGCAGTTCTTC	CASSPPKSNEQFF
-	14	-	TRBV27	TRBJ2-1	TGTGCCAGCAGTTTCGAGGGGTTGGCAAATGAGCAGTTCTTC	CASSFEGLANEQFF
-	12	TRBD1	TRBV10-3	TRBJ1-1	TGTGCCATCAGAGGGACAGGGGAAGAAGCTTTCTTT	CAIRGTGEEAFF
-	14	-	TRBV18	TRBJ1-2	TGTGCCAGCTCACTCCGACAGGACCTCTATGGCTACACCTTC	CASSLRQDLYGYTF
-	15	-	TRBV6-6	TRBJ2-2	TGTGCCAGCAAAGGCGTACCATTGAACACCGGGGAGCTGTTTTTT	CASKGVPLNTGELFF
-	17	TRBD2	TRBV10-3	TRBJ2-5	TGTGCCATCAGTGACCTTAGCGGGACACCACCCCAAGAGACCCAGTACTTC	CAISDLSGTPPQETQYF
-	16	-	TRBV28	TRBJ1-1	TGTGCCCTAAGTGGCAGGGGAAGGAACATGAACACTGAAGCTTTCTTT	CALSGRGRNMNTEAFF
few	11	-	TRBV10-2	TRBJ1-1	TGCGCCAGCAGCTGGGAGACTGAAGCTTTCTTT	CASSWETEAFF
-	15	TRBD1	TRBV6-5	TRBJ2-7	TGTGCCAGCAGGGCGGCCGGACAGGGGGCCTACGAGCAGTACTTC	CASRAAGQGAYEQYF
-	14	TRBD2	TRBV6-5	TRBJ2-7	TGTGCCAGCAGTCGGACTAGCGCGGTCTACGAGCAGTACTTC	CASSRTSAVYEQYF